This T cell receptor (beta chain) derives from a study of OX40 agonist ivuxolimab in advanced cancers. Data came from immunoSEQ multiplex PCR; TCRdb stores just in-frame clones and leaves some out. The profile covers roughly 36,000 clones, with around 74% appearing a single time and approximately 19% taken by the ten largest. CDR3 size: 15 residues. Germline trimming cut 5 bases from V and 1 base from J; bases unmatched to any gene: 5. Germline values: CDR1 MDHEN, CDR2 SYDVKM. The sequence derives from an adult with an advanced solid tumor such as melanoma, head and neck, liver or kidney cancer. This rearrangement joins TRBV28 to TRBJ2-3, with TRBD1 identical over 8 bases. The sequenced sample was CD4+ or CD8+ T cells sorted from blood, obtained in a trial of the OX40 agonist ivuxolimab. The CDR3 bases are TGTGCCAGCAGTGTACCGGGACAGGGCACAGATACGCAGTATTTT. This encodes CASSVPGQGTDTQYF.